Listed here are 23 T cell receptor beta chains from one sample, sequenced in a study of blood T cell repertoires in COVID-19. Produced via immunoSEQ multiplex PCR; TCRdb's table is partial and in-frame only. Of roughly 230,000 clones listed, around 84% are singletons. Sequencing input: PBMCs or T cells enriched from blood (not recorded which). The receptor source for this set is a woman between 50 and 59 years old who had been exposed to COVID-19.

The chain has TRBV2 and TRBJ1-6, with a weak D call TRBD1 (6 bases). The germline V and J ends were trimmed by 7 bases and 9 bases, with 13 bases remaining between them. The CDR3 totals 13 residues. Germline assignment: CDR1 SNHLY and CDR2 FYNNEI. Here the CDR3 DNA reads TGTGCCAGCAACCCGGGACATCTTTCACCCCTCCACTTT. Translating gives CASNPGHLSPLHF.

This chain joins TRBV11-2 and TRBJ1-1, with D possibly being TRBD1 (5 bases). The CDR3 loop spans 14 amino acids. Germline lookup yields CDR1 SGHAT and CDR2 FQNNGV. Trimming took 5 bases from V and 3 from J, leaving 13 bases between them. CDR3 DNA: TGTGCCAGCAGCACAGGTGCGGGGGACACTGAAGCTTTCTTT. Its protein is CASSTGAGDTEAFF.

The chain uses TRBV10-1 and TRBJ1-5; 7 bases are a match to TRBD1. J gave up 4 bases and V 3 bases, and 0 bases lay outside the gene matches. Germline V lookup: CDR1 WNHNN, CDR2 SYGVQD (reference sequence). The CDR3 has 13 residues. The CDR3: CASSDRGNQPQHF. The CDR3 coding sequence is TGCGCCAGCAGTGACAGGGGGAATCAGCCCCAGCATTTT.

The chain uses TRBV10-3 and TRBJ2-1; D is uncertain. CDR3 length equals 15 residues. Germline V lookup: CDR1 ENHRY, CDR2 SYGVKD. Between the trimmed V and J ends, which lost 3 bases and 5 bases, there was a span of 14 bases. CDR3 nucleotides: TGTGCCATCAGTGACGACACCCGTCAGAACAATGAGCAGTTCTTC. Translating gives CAISDDTRQNNEQFF.

V usage is TRBV5-1 and J usage is TRBJ2-5; 11 nucleotides line up with TRBD1. Germline CDR1 is SGHRS and CDR2 is YFSETQ. V was clipped by 3 bases and J by 4 bases; unmatched bases: 5. There are 15 residues in the CDR3. The CDR3 nucleotides are TGCGCCAGCAGCTCGACCGGGACAGGGGGAGAGACCCAGTACTTC. It encodes CASSSTGTGGETQYF.

The chain carries TRBV7-2 and TRBJ1-1; D ambiguous. The CDR3 is made up of 13 amino acids. Looked up from germline, CDR1 is SGHTA and CDR2 is FQGNSA. Trimming removed 5 bases at V and 7 bases at J, with 14 bases between. The CDR3 reads CASSPPLLHEAFF. CDR3 nucleotides: TGTGCCAGCAGCCCCCCCTTATTACATGAAGCTTTCTTT.

The gene calls are TRBV11-1 and TRBJ2-5; 7 nucleotides match TRBD1. J was trimmed by 0 bases and V by 1 base; bases with no gene match: 2. This CDR3 contains 15 residues. From germline, CDR1 is SGHAT and CDR2 FQDESV (reference sequence). This chain's CDR3 is CASSLGQGDQETQYF. The CDR3 DNA follows: TGTGCCAGCAGCTTAGGGCAGGGGGACCAAGAGACCCAGTACTTC.

The V and J genes are TRBV5-1 and TRBJ1-6; the match to TRBD1 covers 8 bases. The germline V gene encodes CDR1 SGHRS and CDR2 YFSETQ. This CDR3 has 15 amino acids. The V and J ends lost 3 bases and 8 bases, in that order; junction bases with no gene match: 7. This CDR3 is CASSSGQGRDSPLHF. CDR3 in DNA: TGCGCCAGCAGCTCCGGACAGGGTCGGGATTCACCCCTCCACTTT.

The genes are TRBV15 and TRBJ2-3; D possibly corresponds to TRBD2 (6 bases). Germline V gives CDR1 LNHNV, CDR2 YYDKDF (reference sequence). The germline V and J ends were trimmed by 5 bases and 1 base, with 13 bases remaining between them. This CDR3 comprises 15 residues. The CDR3 here is CATSPRPSGTDTQYF. CDR3 nucleotide sequence: TGTGCCACCAGCCCAAGACCTAGCGGCACAGATACGCAGTATTTT.

The V call is TRBV24-1, the J call TRBJ2-1, with TRBD2 as a possible D gene (5 bases). CDR1 KGHDR and CDR2 SFDVKD come from the germline V gene. V gave up 6 bases and J gave up 10 bases, with 9 bases separating them. There are 11 residues in the CDR3. CDR3 residues: CATSSGIEQFF. The CDR3 DNA reads as TGTGCCACCAGTTCCGGGATAGAGCAGTTCTTC.

The V and J genes are TRBV19 and TRBJ1-4, with a tentative D call TRBD1 (6 bases). The germline CDR1 and CDR2 sequences are LNHDA and SQIVND (reference sequence). This CDR3 contains 16 residues. V lost 5 bases and J lost 3, with 16 bases in between. This CDR3 is CASSLIQGTANEKLFF. As DNA, the CDR3 is TGTGCCAGTAGTCTGATACAGGGAACGGCTAATGAAAAACTGTTTTTT.

The chain recombines TRBV7-2 with TRBJ2-7; 11 nucleotides line up with TRBD1. Germline values: CDR1 SGHTA, CDR2 FQGNSA. This CDR3 is 17 amino acids long. J lost 3 bases, V lost 2 bases, and 9 bases had no gene match. CDR3 in DNA: TGTGCCAGCAGCTTACCGGGGACAGGGGGAAATTTCTACGAGCAGTACTTC. It encodes CASSLPGTGGNFYEQYF. The whole variable domain, remainder taken from reference TRBV7-2 and TRBJ2-7, is GAGVSQSPSNKVTEKGKDVELRCDPISGHTALYWYRQSLGQGLEFLIYFQGNSAPDKSGLPSDRFSAERTGGSVSTLTIQRTQQEDSAVYLCASSLPGTGGNFYEQYFGPGTRLTVT.

The genes are TRBV7-6 and TRBJ1-1; D is unclear. CDR3 size: 14 residues. V was trimmed by 0 bases and J by 4 bases, leaving 9 bases between them. Germline assignment: CDR1 SGHVS and CDR2 FNYEAQ. CDR3 sequence: CASSLAAGSTEAFF. The CDR3 DNA follows: TGTGCCAGCAGCTTAGCGGCGGGGAGCACTGAAGCTTTCTTT.

The chain couples TRBV7-2 to TRBJ1-2; 9 nucleotides line up with TRBD1. CDR3 size: 15 residues. Germline V CDR1 and CDR2: SGHTA, FQGNSA. The junction had 4 bases not matched to a gene; V was cut back by 1 base and J by 4 bases. The CDR3 sequence: CASSLGTGAAYGYTF. In DNA form, the CDR3 reads TGTGCCAGCAGCTTAGGGACAGGGGCGGCCTATGGCTACACCTTC.

The chain is built from TRBV20-1 and TRBJ1-6; weak D call: TRBD1 (5 bases). Per the germline V gene, CDR1 is DFQATT and CDR2 is SNEGSKA (reference sequence). The CDR3 runs 15 residues. V lost 3 bases and J lost 0, with 9 bases in between. The CDR3 nucleotides read TGCAGTGCTAGTCAGGGCGGCTCCTATAATTCACCCCTCCACTTT. Protein: CSASQGGSYNSPLHF.

V usage is TRBV4-3 and J usage is TRBJ2-2; 8 bases are shared with TRBD1. V trimming: 1 base; J trimming: 7 bases; junction bases outside the gene matches: 8. This CDR3 is built from 16 residues. Germline-derived CDR1 and CDR2 are LGHNA and YSLEER. The CDR3 is CASSQAAGGEVGELFF. The CDR3 nucleotides read TGCGCCAGCAGCCAAGCAGCAGGGGGCGAGGTCGGGGAGCTGTTTTTT.

The V gene is TRBV19, the J gene TRBJ1-5; D not certain. Germline CDR1 and CDR2: LNHDA and SQIVND (reference sequence). Trimming removed 2 bases from V and 4 bases from J, with 6 bases in between. The CDR3 totals 13 residues. The CDR3 protein is CASSIQKNQPQHF. As DNA, the CDR3 is TGTGCCAGTAGTATACAGAAAAATCAGCCCCAGCATTTT.

The chain joins TRBV7-8 to TRBJ1-5, with 7 bases lining up with TRBD1. After removal of 4 bases from V and 1 base from J, the junction contained 1 base not matched to a gene. CDR1 SGHVS and CDR2 FQNEAQ come from the germline V gene. CDR3 length: 14 amino acids. The CDR3 loop reads CASSSRGSNQPQHF. Here the CDR3 DNA reads TGTGCCAGCAGCTCCAGGGGGAGCAATCAGCCCCAGCATTTT.

The chain employs TRBV5-6 and TRBJ1-1; 7 nucleotides agree with TRBD1. The V and J ends lost 2 bases and 5 bases, in that order; junction bases with no gene match: 12. Germline V gene sequence: CDR1 SGHDT, CDR2 YYEEEE. This CDR3 is built from 16 residues. The CDR3: CASSFRLGPRGTEAFF. In DNA form, the CDR3 reads TGTGCCAGCAGCTTCCGTCTTGGGCCCAGGGGGACTGAAGCTTTCTTT.

The CDR3 nucleotides read TGTGCCAGCAGCTCCCAGGGCAAGCCCTATGGCTACACCTTC. Its protein product is CASSSQGKPYGYTF. The chain combines TRBV7-9 with TRBJ1-2; TRBD1 is a possible D gene (5 bases). The V end lost 4 bases, the J end lost 4 bases, and 13 bases lay between the germline ends. The germline V gene encodes CDR1 SEHNR and CDR2 FQNEAQ (reference sequence). This CDR3 region has 14 residues. Supplemented by reference TRBV7-9 and TRBJ1-2, the full variable domain reads DTGVSQNPRHKITKRGQNVTFRCDPISEHNRLYWYRQTLGQGPEFLTYFQNEAQLEKSRLLSDRFSAERPKGSFSTLEIQRTEQGDSAMYLCASSSQGKPYGYTFGSGTRLTVV.

The J gene is TRBJ2-6, the V gene TRBV11-3; maybe TRBD2 (7 bases). This CDR3 is 16 amino acids long. Trimming removed 1 base from V and 4 bases from J, with 11 bases in between. CDR1 and CDR2 (germline): SGHNT, YENEEA. As DNA, the CDR3 is TGTGCCAGCAGCTTAGGCGGGGGCTCGGGGGCCAACGTCCTGACTTTC. This codes for CASSLGGGSGANVLTF.

This sequence joins TRBV12-3 or TRBV12-4 and TRBJ1-2, with TRBD1 identical over 8 bases. Trimming took 6 bases from V and 3 from J; bases not matched to a gene: 3. CDR3 size: 13 residues. CDR3 nucleotides: TGTGCCAGCAGCTCGGACAGGGACTATGGCTACACCTTC. It specifies CASSSDRDYGYTF.

The V and J genes are TRBV7-2 and TRBJ1-3; D is unclear. Per germline, CDR1 SGHTA and CDR2 FQGNSA. V lost 3 bases to trimming and J lost 0 bases, with 12 bases between them. The CDR3 consists of 16 residues. The CDR3 sequence is CASSFSGPSSGNTIYF. CDR3 coding DNA: TGTGCCAGCAGCTTTAGCGGGCCGAGCTCTGGAAACACCATATATTTT. The whole variable domain, filled in from reference TRBV7-2 and TRBJ1-3, reads GAGVSQSPSNKVTEKGKDVELRCDPISGHTALYWYRQSLGQGLEFLIYFQGNSAPDKSGLPSDRFSAERTGGSVSTLTIQRTQQEDSAVYLCASSFSGPSSGNTIYFGEGSWLTVV.